The 28 T cell receptor beta chains listed next were all sequenced from one sample in a study of T cells in localized non-small cell lung cancer. Assay: immunoSEQ multiplex PCR; the TCRdb copy retains only in-frame clones and omits some. The data show under 20,000 clones, with about 88% seen just once and 23% held by the top ten. The sample consisted of peripheral blood, taken before any cancer treatment. These TCRs come from a male donor at least 60 years old with stage I lung adenocarcinoma.

The genes are TRBV5-1 and TRBJ2-5, with 12 bases lining up with TRBD2. J lost 5 bases, V lost 2 bases, and 7 bases had no gene match. CDR1 and CDR2 (germline): SGHRS, YFSETQ. CDR3 length: 16 amino acids. CDR3 region: CASSFPGLAGGETQYF. The CDR3 DNA sequence: TGCGCCAGCAGCTTCCCGGGACTAGCGGGTGGGGAGACCCAGTACTTC.

The chain combines TRBV2 with TRBJ2-3; tentatively, D is TRBD2 (6 bases). Germline V lookup: CDR1 SNHLY, CDR2 FYNNEI. The CDR3 runs 14 residues. V lost 6 bases, J lost 4 bases, and 14 bases lay in between. CDR3: CASRAGRLADTQYF. CDR3 nucleotides: TGTGCCAGCAGGGCGGGGCGGCTCGCAGATACGCAGTATTTT. The variable domain in full, completed from reference TRBV2 and TRBJ2-3, reads EPEVTQTPSHQVTQMGQEVILRCVPISNHLYFYWYRQILGQKVEFLVSFYNNEISEKSEIFDDQFSVERPDGSNFTLKIRSTKLEDSAMYFCASRAGRLADTQYFGPGTRLTVL.

V is TRBV4-3 and J is TRBJ2-5; TRBD2 agrees at 10 bases. The CDR3 runs 15 residues. Germline assignment: CDR1 LGHNA and CDR2 YSLEER. After removal of 4 bases from V and 1 base from J, the junction contained 3 bases not matched to a gene. The CDR3 is CASSRGLAVQETQYF. The CDR3 bases are TGCGCCAGCAGCCGCGGACTAGCGGTCCAAGAGACCCAGTACTTC.

This chain connects TRBV4-2 to TRBJ2-2; D possibly matches TRBD1 or TRBD2 (5 bases each). The CDR3 is 15 residues long. CDR1 is LGHNA, CDR2 YNFKEQ, per germline. V shed 0 bases and J shed 6 bases, with 11 bases lying between them. The CDR3, as DNA: TGTGCCAGCAGCCAAGAGCTCCAGGGAGCCGGGGAGCTGTTTTTT. Amino acids: CASSQELQGAGELFF.

This sequence joins TRBV7-6 and TRBJ1-2; possible D gene TRBD1, 5 bases. The V and J ends lost 1 base and 11 bases respectively, with 17 bases between them. The germline CDR1 and CDR2 sequences are SGHVS and FNYEAQ. CDR3 length: 14 residues. CDR3 DNA: TGTGCCAGCAGCTTAGGCCGGGACGGTAGAAATTACACCTTC. It translates to CASSLGRDGRNYTF. The whole variable domain, filled in from reference TRBV7-6 and TRBJ1-2, reads GAGVSQSPRYKVTKRGQDVALRCDPISGHVSLYWYRQALGQGPEFLTYFNYEAQQDKSGLPNDRFSAERPEGSISTLTIQRTEQRDSAMYRCASSLGRDGRNYTFGSGTRLTVV.

This chain links TRBV5-4 with TRBJ2-5, with TRBD2 identical over 8 bases. CDR3 length: 15 residues. V shed 2 bases and J 5 bases; nucleotides not matched to a gene: 8. CDR1 and CDR2 from the germline V gene are SGHNT and YYREEE (reference sequence). In DNA form, the CDR3 reads TGTGCCAGCAGCTTACGTCGGGAGGGCACCGAGACCCAGTACTTC. As protein: CASSLRREGTETQYF. Supplemented by reference TRBV5-4 and TRBJ2-5, the full variable domain reads ETGVTQSPTHLIKTRGQQVTLRCSSQSGHNTVSWYQQALGQGPQFIFQYYREEENGRGNFPPRFSGLQFPNYSSELNVNALELDDSALYLCASSLRREGTETQYFGPGTRLLVL.

J is TRBJ2-2 and V is TRBV5-1, with a possible D match to TRBD1 (7 bases). The length of the CDR3 is 18 residues. Trimming removed 1 base from V and 4 bases from J, with 20 bases in between. CDR1 SGHRS and CDR2 YFSETQ come from the germline V gene. DNA for the CDR3: TGCGCCAGCAGCTTGCAGGGGGGCAGATCGGGAGTCACCGGGGAGCTGTTTTTT. Amino acids: CASSLQGGRSGVTGELFF. Supplemented by reference TRBV5-1 and TRBJ2-2, the full variable domain reads KAGVTQTPRYLIKTRGQQVTLSCSPISGHRSVSWYQQTPGQGLQFLFEYFSETQRNKGNFPGRFSGRQFSNSRSEMNVSTLELGDSALYLCASSLQGGRSGVTGELFFGEGSRLTVL.

This chain joins TRBV19 and TRBJ2-2; 11 positions agree with TRBD2. J gave up 6 bases and V 8 bases, and 5 bases lay outside the gene matches. Germline V gives CDR1 LNHDA, CDR2 SQIVND (reference sequence). This CDR3 comprises 14 residues. As DNA, the CDR3 is TGTGCCAGTTTAGCGGGAGGGGAGGCCGGGGAGCTGTTTTTT. Residues: CASLAGGEAGELFF.

This chain connects TRBV6-5 to TRBJ2-3; no firm D call. Germline-derived CDR1 and CDR2 are MNHEY and SVGAGI. The CDR3 loop spans 14 amino acids. V was clipped by 7 bases and J by 3 bases, with 14 bases between them. CDR3 region: CASMPPSSTDTQYF. DNA for the CDR3: TGTGCCAGCATGCCCCCAAGCTCAACAGATACGCAGTATTTT.

J is TRBJ1-6 and V is TRBV6-5; D is ambiguous. V dropped 0 bases and J dropped 0 bases, with 6 bases sitting between them. There are 16 residues in the CDR3. Germline CDR1 MNHEY, CDR2 SVGAGI. CDR3 sequence: CASSYSGDSYNSPLHF. The CDR3 coding sequence is TGTGCCAGCAGTTACTCAGGCGACTCCTATAATTCACCCCTCCACTTT.

The chain couples TRBV18 to TRBJ1-1; TRBD1 aligns across 7 bases. V gave up 2 bases and J gave up 3 bases; unmatched junction bases: 9. The CDR3 totals 16 residues. From germline, CDR1 is KGHSH and CDR2 LQKENI. CDR3 DNA: TGTGCCAGCTCACCAAGACAGGGTTTAATTGACACTGAAGCTTTCTTT. Amino acids: CASSPRQGLIDTEAFF.

The chain recombines TRBV4-3 with TRBJ2-3, with 8 nucleotides matching TRBD2. The germline V gene has CDR1 LGHNA and CDR2 YSLEER. The CDR3 consists of 14 residues. Germline trimming cut 3 bases from V and 1 base from J; bases unmatched to any gene: 0. The DNA of the CDR3 is TGCGCCAGCAGCCAGCGGGGGGGCACAGATACGCAGTATTTT. Residues: CASSQRGGTDTQYF.

The chain carries TRBV4-2 and TRBJ1-6; a possible D gene is TRBD1 (5 bases). CDR1 and CDR2 from the germline V gene are LGHNA and YNFKEQ. V lost 3 bases and J lost 9, with 21 bases in between. The CDR3 consists of 17 residues. In nucleotides, the CDR3 is TGTGCCAGCAGCCAGTATATTGCTCGAGGCGGGGGTTCACCCCTCCACTTT. Translated: CASSQYIARGGGSPLHF.

The chain couples TRBV7-2 to TRBJ1-1, with 8 bases identical to TRBD1. With 7 bases clipped from V and 4 bases from J, the junction kept 8 bases outside the gene matches. This CDR3 region has 14 residues. Germline loops: CDR1 SGHTA, CDR2 FQGNSA. The CDR3 protein is CASTSTGVGTEAFF. The CDR3 DNA follows: TGTGCCAGCACCTCGACAGGGGTTGGCACTGAAGCTTTCTTT.

Comment on this clone: One end of the junction is discordant with germline, which a read error may explain. The V and J genes are TRBV19 and TRBJ1-5; D call uncertain. Germline V gene data show CDR1 as LNHDA and CDR2 as SQIVND (reference sequence). This CDR3 has 12 residues. The CDR3 loop reads CASSMSNQPQHF. CDR3 DNA: TGTGCCAGTAGTATGAGCAACCAGCCCCAGCATTTT.

The J gene is TRBJ1-6, the V gene TRBV6-5; possible D gene TRBD1, 5 bases. This CDR3 spans 11 amino acids. The V gene lost 7 bases and the J gene lost 15 bases, with 13 bases spanning the gap. Germline V gene lookup returns CDR1 MNHEY and CDR2 SVGAGI. CDR3 in DNA: TGTGCCAGCACCCGGGACCGGTTCCTCCACTTT. This codes for CASTRDRFLHF.

The chain is built from TRBV9 and TRBJ1-5; no definite D call. Trimming removed 7 bases at V and 8 bases at J, with 10 bases between. Germline CDR1 is SGDLS and CDR2 is YYNGEE. The CDR3 has 11 amino acids. CDR3 nucleotide sequence: TGTGCCAGCGGATCCCTTGAGCCCCAGCATTTT. Its translation is CASGSLEPQHF. The whole variable domain, filled in from reference TRBV9 and TRBJ1-5, reads DSGVTQTPKHLITATGQRVTLRCSPRSGDLSVYWYQQSLDQGLQFLIQYYNGEERAKGNILERFSAQQFPDLHSELNLSSLELGDSALYFCASGSLEPQHFGDGTRLSIL.

The genes are TRBV25-1 and TRBJ2-6; D may be TRBD1 or TRBD2 (5 bases each). V was cut by 4 bases and J by 1 base, with 11 bases left in between. CDR3 length: 16 amino acids. Germline values: CDR1 MGHDK, CDR2 SYGVNS. This CDR3 reads CASSVEGESGANVLTF. CDR3 DNA sequence: TGTGCCAGCAGTGTGGAAGGGGAGTCTGGGGCCAACGTCCTGACTTTC.

This rearrangement joins TRBV29-1 to TRBJ2-7; D gene unclear. V was trimmed by 6 bases and J by 3 bases, leaving 9 bases between them. The CDR3 loop spans 11 amino acids. The germline gives CDR1 SQVTM, CDR2 ANQGSEA. CDR3 nucleotide sequence: TGCAGCGTAGACATGGGCTACGAGCAGTACTTC. It translates to CSVDMGYEQYF.

The rearrangement uses TRBV5-4 and TRBJ2-5, with D perhaps TRBD1 (6 bases). Germline CDR1 reads SGHNT; CDR2 reads YYREEE (reference sequence). The CDR3 has 15 amino acids. Trimming took 4 bases from V and 7 from J, leaving 20 bases between them. The CDR3 sequence is CASSLGTHGDATQYF. The CDR3 region has the DNA TGTGCCAGCAGCCTCGGGACACACGGGGACGCGACCCAGTACTTC.

The rearrangement uses TRBV2 and TRBJ1-1; D may be TRBD1 (5 bases). This CDR3 contains 13 residues. Looked up from germline, CDR1 is SNHLY and CDR2 is FYNNEI. V lost 5 bases and J lost 5, with 12 bases in between. The CDR3 coding sequence is TGTGCCAGCAGTTGGCGGGGGGAAACTGAAGCTTTCTTT. It codes for CASSWRGETEAFF.

This clone was seen only once. V and J are TRBV4-2 and TRBJ2-4; 14 bases match TRBD2. Germline lookup yields CDR1 LGHNA and CDR2 YNFKEQ. This CDR3 is 17 amino acids long. V lost 0 bases to trimming and J lost 8 bases; unmatched junction nucleotides: 6. The CDR3 DNA reads as TGTGCCAGCAGCCAAGATGGGACTAGCGGGAGAGGGTACATTCAGTACTTC. Its protein is CASSQDGTSGRGYIQYF.

The chain uses TRBV7-6 and TRBJ2-3; the D gene could be TRBD1 or TRBD2 (5 bases each). The CDR3 spans 14 residues. V lost 4 bases to trimming and J lost 2 bases, with 10 bases between them. Germline V lookup: CDR1 SGHVS, CDR2 FNYEAQ. CDR3 DNA sequence: TGTGCCAGCAGCTCAGGGAGACACACAGATACGCAGTATTTT. Translating gives CASSSGRHTDTQYF.

The CDR3: CATSRGQGETEAFF. CDR3 nucleotides: TGTGCCACCAGCAGAGGACAGGGTGAAACTGAAGCTTTCTTT. The chain recombines TRBV15 with TRBJ1-1; 7 bases line up with TRBD1. The V gene end was trimmed by 1 base and the J gene end by 5 bases; junction bases not matched to a gene: 4. CDR3 length equals 14 residues. Germline lookup yields CDR1 LNHNV and CDR2 YYDKDF (reference sequence).

The chain links TRBV6-6 to TRBJ2-3, with D perhaps TRBD2 (5 bases). The CDR3 consists of 12 residues. Germline CDR1 reads MNHNY; CDR2 reads SVGAGI (reference sequence). V lost 2 bases and J 7 bases, leaving 7 bases between the germline ends. The CDR3: CASSYGGNTQYF. CDR3 nucleotides: TGTGCCAGCAGTTACGGAGGAAATACGCAGTATTTT.

The V gene is TRBV6-1, the J gene TRBJ1-2; unclear D gene. CDR3 length: 11 residues. The V end was cut by 8 bases, the J end by 2 bases, with 6 bases between. The V gene's germline CDR1 is MNHNS and CDR2 SASEGT. CDR3 amino acids: CASSGNYGYTF. The CDR3 DNA follows: TGTGCCAGCTCTGGGAACTATGGCTACACCTTC.

The chain carries TRBV30 and TRBJ2-7; no clear D. The ends were cut back, 2 bases at V and 2 bases at J, with 10 bases in the middle. In germline, CDR1 is GTSNPN, CDR2 SVGIG (reference sequence). The CDR3 is 13 residues long. The CDR3 region is CAWSPGTTYEQYF. For the CDR3, the DNA is TGTGCCTGGAGTCCCGGTACCACCTACGAGCAGTACTTC.

This clone was observed a handful of times. The chain recombines TRBV6-5 with TRBJ1-4; D unresolved. Trimming took 8 bases from V and 11 from J, leaving 21 bases between them. The CDR3 runs 14 residues. CDR1 is MNHEY and CDR2 is SVGAGI in the germline V gene. The CDR3 region is CASRPRPWGDKLFF. The CDR3 DNA reads as TGTGCCAGCCGGCCCCGCCCTTGGGGAGACAAACTGTTTTTT.